The rows below give T cell receptor beta chains drawn from one sample of a study of T cells in Graves' hyperthyroidism and ophthalmopathy. One entry per CDR3 protein, called by TCRdb with MiXCR from the multiplex PCR reads. The table has 300,000 to 450,000 distinct CDR3 sequences, 15% to 19% seen once; the top ten hold roughly 26%. Sequenced sample: blood. The source of these receptors is a woman aged 18-29 years with Graves' hyperthyroidism that later progressed to Graves' ophthalmopathy. Both conserved end residues are part of each CDR3. D genes are given only for firm matches. Rows may omit the clone size; those that give it use once, few, many or a size class.

clone_size,j_call,v_call,d_call,cdr3_aa,cdr3_nt
many,TRBJ2-1,TRBV27,NA,CASSLDPYGGSSYNEQFF,TGTGCCAGCAGTTTGGACCCTTACGGGGGAAGCTCCTACAATGAGCAGTTCTTC
NA,TRBJ1-2,TRBV6-2/TRBV6-3,NA,CASRRSLAGYTF,TGTGCCAGCCGTAGGAGTCTTGCTGGCTACACCTTC
many,TRBJ2-7,TRBV12-3/TRBV12-4,NA,CASSPIRGEQYF,TGTGCCAGCAGCCCTATAAGGGGCGAGCAGTACTTC
many,TRBJ2-3,TRBV2,NA,CASSDGRASTDTQYF,TGTGCCAGCAGTGACGGGAGAGCTAGCACAGATACGCAGTATTTT
NA,TRBJ2-7,TRBV9,NA,CASSVDEGGYNEQYF,TGTGCCAGCAGCGTAGACGAGGGGGGCTATAACGAGCAGTACTTC
many,TRBJ2-5,TRBV20-1,NA,CSARQETQYF,TGCAGTGCTAGACAGGAGACCCAGTACTTC
many,TRBJ1-1,TRBV6-1,NA,CASGYTEAFF,TGTGCCAGCGGTTACACTGAAGCTTTCTTT
many,TRBJ1-2,TRBV28,TRBD1,CASSYSDRGNYGYTF,TGTGCCAGCTCGTACTCTGACAGGGGCAACTATGGCTACACCTTC
once,TRBJ2-5,TRBV9,NA,CASSSERDTREQYF,TGTGCCAGCAGCTCTGAAAGGGACACAAGAGAGCAGTACTTC
many,TRBJ1-4,TRBV20-1,TRBD1,CSAIDGTDNEKLFF,TGCAGTGCTATCGACGGGACAGATAATGAAAAACTGTTTTTT
few,TRBJ2-2,TRBV6-2/TRBV6-3,TRBD2,CASSYGPAGEWGTGELFF,TGTGCCAGCAGTTACGGACCAGCGGGAGAGTGGGGCACCGGGGAGCTGTTTTTT
once,TRBJ2-7,TRBV28,NA,CASSSLGGVIIYEQCF,TGTGCCAGCAGTTCCCTAGGGGGGGTTATTATTTACGAGCAGTGCTTC
NA,TRBJ2-6,TRBV9,TRBD1,CASSLTPGTVPSGANVLTF,TGTGCCAGCAGCTTAACCCCCGGGACAGTCCCCTCTGGGGCCAACGTCCTGACTTTC
many,TRBJ2-1,TRBV2,NA,CASSLATFSYNEQFF,TGTGCCAGCAGTCTAGCGACCTTTTCCTACAATGAGCAGTTCTTC
few,TRBJ2-7,TRBV10-3,TRBD2,CATASGGSYEQYF,TGTGCCACCGCCTCGGGGGGGTCTTACGAGCAGTACTTC
many,TRBJ2-7,TRBV7-3,NA,CASSPSAGGVYEQYF,TGTGCCAGCAGCCCCTCGGCAGGAGGGGTTTACGAGCAGTACTTC
NA,TRBJ1-1,TRBV20-1,TRBD1,CSASPDRVDTEALF,TGCAGTGCTAGTCCCGACAGGGTTGACACTGAAGCTCTCTTT
NA,TRBJ2-1,TRBV7-9,NA,CASSLVFSDEQFF,TGTGCCAGCAGCTTAGTTTTCTCGGATGAGCAGTTCTTC
many,TRBJ2-2,TRBV2,NA,CAEGDPGGELFF,TGTGCCGAAGGGGATCCTGGCGGGGAGCTGTTTTTT
NA,TRBJ2-1,TRBV5-1,NA,CASSQDSGNPYNEQFF,TGCGCCAGCAGCCAAGATTCGGGAAACCCCTACAATGAGCAGTTCTTC